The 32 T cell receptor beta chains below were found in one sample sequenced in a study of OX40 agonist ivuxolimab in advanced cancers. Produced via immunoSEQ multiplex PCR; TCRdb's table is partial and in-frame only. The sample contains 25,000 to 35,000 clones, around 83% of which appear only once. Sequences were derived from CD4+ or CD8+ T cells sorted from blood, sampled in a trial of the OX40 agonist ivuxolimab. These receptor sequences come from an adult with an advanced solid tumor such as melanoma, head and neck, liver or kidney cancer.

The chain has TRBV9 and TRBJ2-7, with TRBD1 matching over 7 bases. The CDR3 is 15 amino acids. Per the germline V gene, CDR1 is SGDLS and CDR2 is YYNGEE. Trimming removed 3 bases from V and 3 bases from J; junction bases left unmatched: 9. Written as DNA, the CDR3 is TGTGCCAGCAGCGCCGACGGGACAGCCCTCTACGAGCAGTACTTC. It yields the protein CASSADGTALYEQYF.

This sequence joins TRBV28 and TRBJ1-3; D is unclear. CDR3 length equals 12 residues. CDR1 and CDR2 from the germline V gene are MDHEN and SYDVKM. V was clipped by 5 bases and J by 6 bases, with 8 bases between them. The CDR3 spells CASSAIPNTIYF. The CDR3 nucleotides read TGTGCCAGCAGTGCAATCCCAAACACCATATATTTT.

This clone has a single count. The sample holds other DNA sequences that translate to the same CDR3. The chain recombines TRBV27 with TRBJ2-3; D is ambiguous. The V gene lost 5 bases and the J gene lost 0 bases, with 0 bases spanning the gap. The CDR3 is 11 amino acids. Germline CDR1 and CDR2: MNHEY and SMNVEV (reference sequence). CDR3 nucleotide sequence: TGTGCCAGCAGTAGCACAGATACGCAGTATTTT. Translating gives CASSSTDTQYF.

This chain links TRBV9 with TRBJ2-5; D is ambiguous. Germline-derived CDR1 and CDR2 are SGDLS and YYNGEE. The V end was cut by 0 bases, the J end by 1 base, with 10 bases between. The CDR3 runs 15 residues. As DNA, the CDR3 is TGTGCCAGCAGCGTAGGCGGCAGGACCCAAGAGACCCAGTACTTC. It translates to CASSVGGRTQETQYF.

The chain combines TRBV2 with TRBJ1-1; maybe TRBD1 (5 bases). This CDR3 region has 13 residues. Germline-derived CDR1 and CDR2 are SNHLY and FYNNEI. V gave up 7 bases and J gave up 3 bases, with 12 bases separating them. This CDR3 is CASMSREDTEAFF. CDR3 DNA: TGTGCCAGCATGAGCAGGGAGGACACTGAAGCTTTCTTT.

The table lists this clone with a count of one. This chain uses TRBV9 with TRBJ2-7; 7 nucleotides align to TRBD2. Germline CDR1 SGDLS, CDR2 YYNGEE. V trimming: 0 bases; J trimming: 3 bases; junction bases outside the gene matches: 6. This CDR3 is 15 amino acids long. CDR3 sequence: CASSVGRAGIYEQYF. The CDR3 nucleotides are TGTGCCAGCAGCGTAGGACGAGCGGGAATCTACGAGCAGTACTTC.

The CDR3 loop reads CASSEATRFSYEQYF. The CDR3, as DNA: TGTGCCAGCAGTGAAGCGACTCGCTTCTCCTACGAGCAGTACTTC. This sequence joins TRBV2 and TRBJ2-7; D not resolved. The V end lost 0 bases, the J end lost 0 bases, and 9 bases lay between the germline ends. Per the germline V gene, CDR1 is SNHLY and CDR2 is FYNNEI. The CDR3 has 15 amino acids.

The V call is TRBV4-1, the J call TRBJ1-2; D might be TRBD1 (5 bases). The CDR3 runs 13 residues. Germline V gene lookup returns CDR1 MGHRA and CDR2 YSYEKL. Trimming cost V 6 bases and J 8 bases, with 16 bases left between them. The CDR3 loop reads CASRKGETGGYTF. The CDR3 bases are TGCGCCAGCAGAAAAGGGGAAACCGGGGGCTACACCTTC.

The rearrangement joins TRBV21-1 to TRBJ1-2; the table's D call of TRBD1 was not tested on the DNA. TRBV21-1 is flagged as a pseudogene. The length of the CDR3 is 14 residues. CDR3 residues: CASCGTGHNYGYTF. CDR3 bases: TGTGCCAGCTGCGGGACAGGGCACAACTATGGCTACACCTTC.

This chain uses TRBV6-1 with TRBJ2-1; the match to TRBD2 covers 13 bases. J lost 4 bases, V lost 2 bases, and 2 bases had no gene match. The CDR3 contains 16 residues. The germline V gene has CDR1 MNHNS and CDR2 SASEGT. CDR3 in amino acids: CASSEWGLAGYNEQFF. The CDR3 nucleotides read TGTGCCAGCAGTGAATGGGGACTAGCGGGGTACAATGAGCAGTTCTTC.

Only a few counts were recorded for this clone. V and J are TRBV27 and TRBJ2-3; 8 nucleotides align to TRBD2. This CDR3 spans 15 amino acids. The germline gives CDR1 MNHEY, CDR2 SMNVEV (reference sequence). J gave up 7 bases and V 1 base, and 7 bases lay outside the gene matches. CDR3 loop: CASSLLAGGTNTQYF. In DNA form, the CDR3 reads TGTGCCAGCAGTTTATTGGCGGGGGGCACGAATACGCAGTATTTT.

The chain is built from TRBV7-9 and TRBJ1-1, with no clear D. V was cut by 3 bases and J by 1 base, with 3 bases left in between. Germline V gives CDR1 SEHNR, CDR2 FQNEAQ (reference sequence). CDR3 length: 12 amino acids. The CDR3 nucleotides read TGTGCCAGCAGCTTTGGGAACACTGAAGCTTTCTTT. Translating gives CASSFGNTEAFF.

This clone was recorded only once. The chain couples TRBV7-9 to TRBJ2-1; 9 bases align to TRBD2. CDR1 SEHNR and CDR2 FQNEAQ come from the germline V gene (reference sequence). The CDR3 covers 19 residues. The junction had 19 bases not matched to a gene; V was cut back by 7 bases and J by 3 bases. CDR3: CASTSIRPPAGGIYNEQFF. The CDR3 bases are TGTGCCAGCACCTCCATTAGGCCCCCAGCGGGAGGAATCTACAATGAGCAGTTCTTC.

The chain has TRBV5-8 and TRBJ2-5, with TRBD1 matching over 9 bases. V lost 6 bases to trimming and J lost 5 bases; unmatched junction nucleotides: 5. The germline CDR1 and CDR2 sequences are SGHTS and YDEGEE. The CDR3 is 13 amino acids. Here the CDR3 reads CASNDGQGETQYF. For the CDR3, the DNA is TGTGCCAGCAACGACGGACAGGGGGAGACCCAGTACTTC. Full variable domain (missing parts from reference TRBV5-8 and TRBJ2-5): EAGVTQSPTHLIKTRGQQATLRCSPISGHTSVYWYQQALGLGLQFLLWYDEGEERNRGNFPPRFSGRQFPNYSSELNVNALELEDSALYLCASNDGQGETQYFGPGTRLLVL.

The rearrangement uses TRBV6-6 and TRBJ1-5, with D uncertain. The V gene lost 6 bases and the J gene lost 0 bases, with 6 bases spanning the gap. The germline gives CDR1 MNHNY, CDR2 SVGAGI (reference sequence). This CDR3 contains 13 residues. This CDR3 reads CASRWDSNQPQHF. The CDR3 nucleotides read TGTGCCAGCAGGTGGGATAGCAATCAGCCCCAGCATTTT.

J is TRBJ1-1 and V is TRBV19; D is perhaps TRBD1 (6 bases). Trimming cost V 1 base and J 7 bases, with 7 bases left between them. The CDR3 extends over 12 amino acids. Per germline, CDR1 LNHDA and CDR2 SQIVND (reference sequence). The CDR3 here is CASSIGTVEAFF. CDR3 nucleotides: TGTGCCAGTAGTATAGGGACAGTTGAAGCTTTCTTT.

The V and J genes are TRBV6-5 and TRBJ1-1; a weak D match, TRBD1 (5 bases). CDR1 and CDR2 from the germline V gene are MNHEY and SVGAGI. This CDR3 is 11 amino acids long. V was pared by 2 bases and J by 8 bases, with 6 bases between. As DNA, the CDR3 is TGTGCCAGCAGTTACGGGGGGGAAGCTTTCTTT. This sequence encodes CASSYGGEAFF.

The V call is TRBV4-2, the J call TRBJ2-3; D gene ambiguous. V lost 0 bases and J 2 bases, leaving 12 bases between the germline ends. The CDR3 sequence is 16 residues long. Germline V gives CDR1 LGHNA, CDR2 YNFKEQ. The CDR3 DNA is TGTGCCAGCAGCCAAGATTTAGCCAGCGCCACAGATACGCAGTATTTT. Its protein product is CASSQDLASATDTQYF.

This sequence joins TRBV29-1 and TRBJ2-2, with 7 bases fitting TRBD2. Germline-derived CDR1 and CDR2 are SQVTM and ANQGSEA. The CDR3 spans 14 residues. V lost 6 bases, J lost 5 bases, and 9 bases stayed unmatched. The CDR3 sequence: CSVLMGGSTGELFF. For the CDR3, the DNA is TGCAGCGTCCTAATGGGGGGGTCAACCGGGGAGCTGTTTTTT.

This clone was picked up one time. The CDR3 is CASSIGPDSNQPQHF. The DNA of the CDR3 is TGTGCCAGCAGTATCGGGCCCGATAGCAATCAGCCCCAGCATTTT. The rearrangement joins TRBV2 to TRBJ1-5; D is undetermined. The CDR3 has 15 residues. Trimming removed 5 bases from V and 0 bases from J, with 11 bases in between. From germline, CDR1 is SNHLY and CDR2 FYNNEI. Combining the CDR3 with reference TRBV2 and TRBJ1-5 gives the whole variable domain EPEVTQTPSHQVTQMGQEVILRCVPISNHLYFYWYRQILGQKVEFLVSFYNNEISEKSEIFDDQFSVERPDGSNFTLKIRSTKLEDSAMYFCASSIGPDSNQPQHFGDGTRLSIL.

The CDR3 region is CASSELSGRSYEQYF. The CDR3 nucleotides are TGTGCCAGCAGTGAGCTTAGCGGGAGGTCCTACGAGCAGTACTTC. V is TRBV6-1 and J is TRBJ2-7; 10 positions match TRBD2. This CDR3 has 15 amino acids. Germline V gives CDR1 MNHNS, CDR2 SASEGT. V gave up 3 bases and J gave up 1 base; unmatched junction bases: 3.

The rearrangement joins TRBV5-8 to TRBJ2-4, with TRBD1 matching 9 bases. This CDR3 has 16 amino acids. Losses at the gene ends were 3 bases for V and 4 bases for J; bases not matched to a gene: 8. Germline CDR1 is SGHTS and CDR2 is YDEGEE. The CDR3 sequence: CASSSTGGDSKNIQYF. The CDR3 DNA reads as TGTGCCAGCAGCTCTACAGGGGGCGATTCGAAAAACATTCAGTACTTC.

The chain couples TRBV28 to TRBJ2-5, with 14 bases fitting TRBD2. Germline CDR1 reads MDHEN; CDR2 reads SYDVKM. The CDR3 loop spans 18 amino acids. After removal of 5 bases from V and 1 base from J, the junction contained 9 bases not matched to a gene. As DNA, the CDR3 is TGTGCCAGCAGTCCGACTAGCGGGAGGGCAATACGCCAAGAGACCCAGTACTTC. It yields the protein CASSPTSGRAIRQETQYF.

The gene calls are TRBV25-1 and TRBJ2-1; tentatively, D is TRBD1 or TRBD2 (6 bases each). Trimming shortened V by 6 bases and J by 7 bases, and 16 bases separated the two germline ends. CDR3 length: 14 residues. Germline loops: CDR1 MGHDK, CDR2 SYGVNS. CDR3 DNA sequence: TGTGCCAGCAGGGGCTTTGGGGGGCAGAATGAGCAGTTCTTC. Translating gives CASRGFGGQNEQFF.

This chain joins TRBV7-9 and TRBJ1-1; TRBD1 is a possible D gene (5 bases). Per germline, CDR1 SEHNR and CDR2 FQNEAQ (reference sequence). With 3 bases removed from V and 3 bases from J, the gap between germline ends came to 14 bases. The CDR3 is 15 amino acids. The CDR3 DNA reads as TGTGCCAGCAGCTTGGGAGACCAGGGACACACTGAAGCTTTCTTT. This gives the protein CASSLGDQGHTEAFF.

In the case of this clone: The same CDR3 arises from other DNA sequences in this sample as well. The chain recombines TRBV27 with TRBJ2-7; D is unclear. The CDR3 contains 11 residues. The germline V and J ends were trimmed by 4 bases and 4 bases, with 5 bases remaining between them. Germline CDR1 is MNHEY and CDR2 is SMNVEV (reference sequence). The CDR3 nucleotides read TGTGCCAGCAGTTCATCTTACGAGCAGTACTTC. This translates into CASSSSYEQYF.

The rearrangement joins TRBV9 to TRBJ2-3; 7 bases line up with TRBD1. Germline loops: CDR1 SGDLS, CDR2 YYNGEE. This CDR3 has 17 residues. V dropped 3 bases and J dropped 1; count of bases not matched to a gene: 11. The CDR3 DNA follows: TGTGCCAGCAGCGCCCGAGATAGGGGGCGAGGCACAGATACGCAGTATTTT. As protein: CASSARDRGRGTDTQYF.

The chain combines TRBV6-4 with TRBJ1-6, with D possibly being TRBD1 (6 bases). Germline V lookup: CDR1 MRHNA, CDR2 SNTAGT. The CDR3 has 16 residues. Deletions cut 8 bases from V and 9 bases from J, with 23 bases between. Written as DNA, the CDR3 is TGTGCCAGCGGCCGGGACATCGGTCGAAAGGGTTCACCCCTCCACTTT. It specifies CASGRDIGRKGSPLHF.

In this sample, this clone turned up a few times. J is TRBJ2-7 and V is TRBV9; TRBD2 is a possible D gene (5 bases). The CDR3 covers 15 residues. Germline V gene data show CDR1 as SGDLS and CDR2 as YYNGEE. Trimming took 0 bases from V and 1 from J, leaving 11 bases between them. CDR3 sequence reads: CASSVGAAASYEQYF. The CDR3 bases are TGTGCCAGCAGCGTAGGAGCGGCCGCTTCCTACGAGCAGTACTTC. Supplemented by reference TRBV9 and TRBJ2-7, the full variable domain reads DSGVTQTPKHLITATGQRVTLRCSPRSGDLSVYWYQQSLDQGLQFLIQYYNGEERAKGNILERFSAQQFPDLHSELNLSSLELGDSALYFCASSVGAAASYEQYFGPGTRLTVT.

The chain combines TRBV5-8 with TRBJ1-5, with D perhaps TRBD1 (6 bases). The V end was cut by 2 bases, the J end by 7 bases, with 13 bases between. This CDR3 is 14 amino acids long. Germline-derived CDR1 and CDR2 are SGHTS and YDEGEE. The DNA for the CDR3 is TGTGCCAGCAGCTTAAAACAGGGAGGCCAGCCCCAGCATTTT. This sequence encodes CASSLKQGGQPQHF.

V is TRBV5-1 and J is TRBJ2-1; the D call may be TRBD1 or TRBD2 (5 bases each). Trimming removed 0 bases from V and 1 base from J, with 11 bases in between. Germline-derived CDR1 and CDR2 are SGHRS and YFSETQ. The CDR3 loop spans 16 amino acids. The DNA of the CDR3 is TGCGCCAGCAGCTTGGTGGTCTGGGGGTCCTACAATGAGCAGTTCTTC. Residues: CASSLVVWGSYNEQFF. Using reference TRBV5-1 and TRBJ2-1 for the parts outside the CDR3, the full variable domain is KAGVTQTPRYLIKTRGQQVTLSCSPISGHRSVSWYQQTPGQGLQFLFEYFSETQRNKGNFPGRFSGRQFSNSRSEMNVSTLELGDSALYLCASSLVVWGSYNEQFFGPGTRLTVL.

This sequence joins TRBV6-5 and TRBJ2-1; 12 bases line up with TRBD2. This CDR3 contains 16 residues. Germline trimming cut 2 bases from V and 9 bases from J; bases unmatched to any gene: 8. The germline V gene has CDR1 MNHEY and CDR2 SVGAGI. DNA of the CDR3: TGTGCCAGCAGTTACACCCTAGCGGGAGGGCGGGGTGAGCAGTTCTTC. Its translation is CASSYTLAGGRGEQFF.